The present entry profiles one TCR beta chain with its context. This sample stems from a study of blood T cell repertoires in COVID-19. Profiled with immunoSEQ multiplex PCR; TCRdb holds only in-frame clones, not every one. The table records tens of thousands of clones, around 83% of them present only once. Germline lookup yields CDR1 KGHDR and CDR2 SFDVKD. Germline trimming cut 5 bases from V and 8 bases from J; bases unmatched to any gene: 3. The CDR3 covers 15 residues. Sequenced: peripheral blood. The chain links TRBV24-1 to TRBJ2-1, with 15 bases matching TRBD2. The sequence was collected from a man aged 50-60 years in a cohort sampled during active COVID-19. In nucleotides, the CDR3 is TGTGCCACCAGTGGGACTAGCGGGGGGGCCGATGAGCAGTTCTTC. Its protein is CATSGTSGGADEQFF.